Each of the 10 T cell receptor beta chains below was sequenced from the same sample in a study of blood T cell repertoires in COVID-19. Generated by immunoSEQ multiplex PCR, the TCRdb table keeps only in-frame clones and is missing some. The sample comprises a few hundred thousand clones, around 85% of which are singletons, and 0.87% rests with the top ten. Material for sequencing was peripheral blood. The receptors shown here come from a human donor with COVID-19, enrolled during active disease. The donor label of this sample is uncertain.

This chain joins TRBV7-6 and TRBJ2-5; D is unclear. From germline, CDR1 is SGHVS and CDR2 FNYEAQ. Trimming took off 1 base at V and 5 bases at J, with 8 bases between the two ends. The CDR3 has 13 residues. The DNA for the CDR3 is TGTGCCAGCAGCTTAGTATGGCGGGAGACCCAGTACTTC. Amino acids: CASSLVWRETQYF. The full variable domain, completed using reference TRBV7-6 and TRBJ2-5, is GAGVSQSPRYKVTKRGQDVALRCDPISGHVSLYWYRQALGQGPEFLTYFNYEAQQDKSGLPNDRFSAERPEGSISTLTIQRTEQRDSAMYRCASSLVWRETQYFGPGTRLLVL.

The V call is TRBV15, the J call TRBJ2-5; TRBD2 might be the D (6 bases). Per the germline V gene, CDR1 is LNHNV and CDR2 is YYDKDF (reference sequence). The CDR3 has 16 amino acids. V dropped 2 bases and J dropped 2 bases, with 15 bases sitting between them. The CDR3 loop is CATSRIVQAGQETQYF. CDR3 sequence (DNA): TGTGCCACCAGCAGAATCGTCCAGGCGGGACAAGAGACCCAGTACTTC.

The chain employs TRBV18 and TRBJ2-5; the match to TRBD2 covers 7 bases. V was pared by 6 bases and J by 0 bases, with 4 bases of the junction left unmatched. Germline V gene lookup returns CDR1 KGHSH and CDR2 LQKENI. CDR3 length equals 14 residues. CDR3 nucleotides: TGTGCCAGCTCGCCTGGGACTAACCAAGAGACCCAGTACTTC. Translation gives CASSPGTNQETQYF.

The chain recombines TRBV7-6 with TRBJ2-2; D gene uncertain. The CDR3 totals 15 residues. Germline CDR1 and CDR2: SGHVS and FNYEAQ. Trimming removed 5 bases at V and 2 bases at J, with 12 bases between. The CDR3 here is CASSPSLTNTGELFF. The CDR3 nucleotides are TGTGCCAGCAGCCCAAGCTTAACCAACACCGGGGAGCTGTTTTTT.

The chain recombines TRBV27 with TRBJ1-6; D is unresolved. The CDR3 is 13 residues long. Germline CDR1 reads MNHEY; CDR2 reads SMNVEV (reference sequence). V was pared by 5 bases and J by 4 bases, with 6 bases between. CDR3: CASSAGYNSPLHF. The CDR3 DNA is TGTGCCAGCAGTGCAGGATATAATTCACCCCTCCACTTT.

The chain recombines TRBV11-3 with TRBJ1-2, with a weak D call TRBD1 (5 bases). Germline V gene data show CDR1 as SGHNT and CDR2 as YENEEA. The CDR3 is 15 amino acids. Deletions cut 1 base from V and 0 bases from J, with 9 bases between. For the CDR3, the DNA is TGTGCCAGCAGCTTAGTCAGGGCTTCTAACTATGGCTACACCTTC. It specifies CASSLVRASNYGYTF.

The genes are TRBV27 and TRBJ2-1; TRBD2 agrees at 13 bases. CDR3 size: 11 residues. Germline trimming cut 9 bases from V and 14 bases from J; bases unmatched to any gene: 4. Germline loops: CDR1 MNHEY, CDR2 SMNVEV (reference sequence). CDR3 sequence (DNA): TGTGCCAGACTAGCGGGAGGGCCGGAGTTCTTC. It specifies CARLAGGPEFF.

A few counts support this clone. The chain carries TRBV6-5 and TRBJ1-2; D is unresolved. Trimming pared 6 bases from V and 3 bases from J, leaving 14 bases between. Germline V gene sequence: CDR1 MNHEY, CDR2 SVGAGI. This CDR3 comprises 14 residues. Written as DNA, the CDR3 is TGTGCCAGCAGGAGCGGCCCACTTGACTATGGCTACACCTTC. Residues: CASRSGPLDYGYTF.

The chain joins TRBV6-1 to TRBJ1-5; D unresolved. The CDR3 covers 14 residues. CDR1 is MNHNS, CDR2 SASEGT, per germline. Trimming shortened V by 3 bases and J by 4 bases, and 10 bases separated the two germline ends. The chain's CDR3 is CASSDWAGNQPQHF. DNA for the CDR3: TGTGCCAGCAGTGATTGGGCGGGAAATCAGCCCCAGCATTTT.

V gene TRBV29-1 combines with J gene TRBJ2-7, with D possibly matching TRBD1 (6 bases). This CDR3 spans 12 amino acids. Trimming took 5 bases from V and 3 from J, leaving 11 bases between them. Germline values: CDR1 SQVTM, CDR2 ANQGSEA. The CDR3 reads CSVRQGGYEQYF. CDR3 coding DNA: TGCAGCGTTAGGCAAGGGGGCTACGAGCAGTACTTC.